The 13 T cell receptor beta chains presented below share a single source sample, sequenced in a study of blood T cell repertoires in COVID-19. The assay was immunoSEQ multiplex PCR, and TCRdb's table has in-frame clones only and misses some. The sample yields 250,000 to 400,000 clones, almost 90% seen once. Sequencing was done on a sample of peripheral blood. The receptor set was obtained from a woman in her thirties with COVID-19, enrolled during active disease.

V and J are TRBV5-6 and TRBJ2-2; maybe TRBD2 (5 bases). The germline gives CDR1 SGHDT, CDR2 YYEEEE. Trimming took off 4 bases at V and 5 bases at J, with 15 bases between the two ends. The CDR3 covers 15 residues. The CDR3 DNA reads as TGTGCCAGCAGCGGCATAACTAGTAAAACCGGGGAGCTGTTTTTT. Its translation is CASSGITSKTGELFF.

The chain combines TRBV30 with TRBJ2-5, with 14 positions matching TRBD2. V lost 3 bases and J lost 2; bases outside the gene matches: 8. CDR1 is GTSNPN, CDR2 SVGIG, per germline (reference sequence). This CDR3 has 17 amino acids. CDR3 bases: TGTGCCTGGAGCGACGGGACTAGCGGGAGCTTTCAAGAGACCCAGTACTTC. Translating gives CAWSDGTSGSFQETQYF.

This chain uses TRBV30 with TRBJ1-2, with 7 bases matching TRBD1. The CDR3 is 14 residues long. Unmatched junction bases numbered 12, after V lost 3 bases and J lost 8 bases. The germline V gene encodes CDR1 GTSNPN and CDR2 SVGIG (reference sequence). The CDR3, as DNA: TGTGCCTGGAGCGGAAACAGGGGACGGGAAGGCTACACCTTC. It is translated as CAWSGNRGREGYTF.

The chain uses TRBV19 and TRBJ1-1, with 10 bases fitting TRBD1. CDR1 and CDR2 (germline): LNHDA, SQIVND (reference sequence). The CDR3 extends over 15 amino acids. The ends lost 5 bases at V and 5 bases at J; junction bases unmatched: 8. The CDR3 bases are TGTGCCAGTAGTCCCCTCGGGACAGGGGCTACTGAAGCTTTCTTT. Residues: CASSPLGTGATEAFF.

This sequence joins TRBV5-1 and TRBJ2-3; 9 bases map to TRBD1. V was pared by 0 bases and J by 7 bases, with 3 bases of the junction left unmatched. The CDR3 consists of 14 residues. Germline V gene lookup returns CDR1 SGHRS and CDR2 YFSETQ. The CDR3 DNA reads as TGCGCCAGCAGCTTGGGACAGGGGGGGAATACGCAGTATTTT. Amino acids: CASSLGQGGNTQYF.

The chain carries TRBV4-1 and TRBJ2-1; D may be TRBD2 (5 bases). From germline, CDR1 is MGHRA and CDR2 YSYEKL. The CDR3 length is 14 residues. Trimming removed 0 bases from V and 9 bases from J, with 12 bases in between. The CDR3 spells CASSQDGLAGEQFF. The CDR3 nucleotides are TGCGCCAGCAGCCAAGATGGGCTAGCCGGTGAGCAGTTCTTC.

J is TRBJ2-1 and V is TRBV5-6, with 14 bases matching TRBD2. This CDR3 is built from 16 residues. The J segment lost 4 bases and the V segment lost 5 bases, leaving 5 bases of the junction unmatched. Germline values: CDR1 SGHDT, CDR2 YYEEEE. CDR3 in amino acids: CASRTGLAGGYNEQFF. CDR3 sequence (DNA): TGTGCCAGCAGGACCGGACTAGCGGGAGGTTACAATGAGCAGTTCTTC.

This clone was seen more than once but under ten times. The J gene is TRBJ1-5, the V gene TRBV19, with D unresolved. The CDR3 has 14 amino acids. The germline CDR1 and CDR2 sequences are LNHDA and SQIVND (reference sequence). Trimming took 5 bases from V and 2 from J, leaving 10 bases between them. DNA of the CDR3: TGTGCCAGTAGTGGGGAGAGGGGCAATCAGCCCCAGCATTTT. This sequence encodes CASSGERGNQPQHF.

This chain connects TRBV5-4 to TRBJ2-7; 7 nucleotides line up with TRBD2. Germline-derived CDR1 and CDR2 are SGHNT and YYREEE (reference sequence). The CDR3 spans 16 residues. V dropped 1 base and J dropped 5; count of bases not matched to a gene: 12. The chain's CDR3 is CASSLFGGSFAHEQYF. The CDR3 bases are TGTGCCAGCAGCTTGTTCGGCGGGAGTTTTGCCCACGAGCAGTACTTC.

This clone has a single count. The rearrangement links TRBV6-6 to TRBJ2-1, with D possibly being TRBD2 (7 bases). Germline CDR1 is MNHNY and CDR2 is SVGAGI (reference sequence). V lost 7 bases and J 1 base, leaving 14 bases between the germline ends. The CDR3 is 15 amino acids. Here the CDR3 DNA reads TGTGCCAGCAAGCTAGGGGGGGATTCCTACAATGAGCAGTTCTTC. Translating gives CASKLGGDSYNEQFF.

This chain uses TRBV24-1 with TRBJ2-7; 8 nucleotides agree with TRBD1. The CDR3 loop spans 15 amino acids. Germline-derived CDR1 and CDR2 are KGHDR and SFDVKD. Trimming at V came to 1 base and at J to 5 bases, leaving 6 bases not matched to a gene. The CDR3 loop is CATSDLRDRFHEQYF. The CDR3 nucleotides read TGTGCCACCAGTGATTTACGGGACAGGTTCCACGAGCAGTACTTC.

The rearrangement uses TRBV7-8 and TRBJ1-1; TRBD1 agrees at 8 bases. Trimming cost V 4 bases and J 4 bases; bases outside gene matches: 5. Germline CDR1 is SGHVS and CDR2 is FQNEAQ. The CDR3 runs to 14 residues. CDR3 in amino acids: CASSYPTGGTEAFF. The CDR3 DNA is TGTGCCAGCAGCTATCCCACAGGGGGCACTGAAGCTTTCTTT. The full variable domain, completed using reference TRBV7-8 and TRBJ1-1, is GAGVSQSPRYKVAKRGQDVALRCDPISGHVSLFWYQQALGQGPEFLTYFQNEAQLDKSGLPSDRFFAERPEGSVSTLKIQRTQQEDSAVYLCASSYPTGGTEAFFGQGTRLTVV.

This sequence joins TRBV6-5 and TRBJ1-2; D call uncertain. CDR1 and CDR2 (germline): MNHEY, SVGAGI. The CDR3 length is 12 residues. V lost 7 bases and J lost 4, with 10 bases in between. The CDR3: CASTAEAYGYTF. The CDR3 coding sequence is TGTGCCAGCACGGCGGAGGCCTATGGCTACACCTTC.